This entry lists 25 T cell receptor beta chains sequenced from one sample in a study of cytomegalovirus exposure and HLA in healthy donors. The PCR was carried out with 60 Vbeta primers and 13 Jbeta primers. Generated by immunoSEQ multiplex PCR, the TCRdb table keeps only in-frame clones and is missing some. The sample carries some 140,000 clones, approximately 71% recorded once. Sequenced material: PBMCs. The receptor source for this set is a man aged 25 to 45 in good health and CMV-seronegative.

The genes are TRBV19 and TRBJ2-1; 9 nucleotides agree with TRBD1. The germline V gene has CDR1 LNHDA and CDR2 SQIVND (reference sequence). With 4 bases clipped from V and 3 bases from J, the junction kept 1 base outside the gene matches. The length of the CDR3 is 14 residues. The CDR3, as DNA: TGTGCCAGTAGTAGGGGACAGGGCTACAATGAGCAGTTCTTC. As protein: CASSRGQGYNEQFF.

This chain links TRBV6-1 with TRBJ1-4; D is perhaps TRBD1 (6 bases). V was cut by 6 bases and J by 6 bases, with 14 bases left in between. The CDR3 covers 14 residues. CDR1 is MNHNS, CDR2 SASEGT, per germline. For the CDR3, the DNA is TGTGCCAGCAGCCTACAGGGAGGGGATGAAAAACTGTTTTTT. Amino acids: CASSLQGGDEKLFF.

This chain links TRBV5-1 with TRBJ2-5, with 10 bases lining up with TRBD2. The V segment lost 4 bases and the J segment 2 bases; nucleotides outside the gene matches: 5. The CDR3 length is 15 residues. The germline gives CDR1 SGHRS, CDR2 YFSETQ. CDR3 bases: TGCGCCAGCAGCCCCCGGACTAGCGGTCAAGAGACCCAGTACTTC. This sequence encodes CASSPRTSGQETQYF.

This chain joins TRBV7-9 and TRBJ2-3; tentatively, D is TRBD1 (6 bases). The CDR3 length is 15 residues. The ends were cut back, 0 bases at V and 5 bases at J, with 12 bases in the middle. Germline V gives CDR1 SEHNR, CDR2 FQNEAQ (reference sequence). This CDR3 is CASSLAQGFGDTQYF. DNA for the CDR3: TGTGCCAGCAGCTTAGCACAGGGATTCGGAGATACGCAGTATTTT.

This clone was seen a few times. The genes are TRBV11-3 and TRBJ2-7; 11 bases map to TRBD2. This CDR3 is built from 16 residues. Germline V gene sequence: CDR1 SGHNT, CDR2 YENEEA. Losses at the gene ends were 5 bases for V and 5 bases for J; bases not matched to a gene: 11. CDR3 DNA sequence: TGTGCCAGCAGCCAGGGGGGACTAGCGGAGGCACACGAGCAGTACTTC. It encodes CASSQGGLAEAHEQYF.

The CDR3 protein is CAISEYSYEQYF. In DNA, the CDR3 is TGTGCCATCAGTGAGTACAGCTACGAGCAGTACTTC. The chain is built from TRBV10-3 and TRBJ2-7, with no clear D. The CDR3 is 12 residues long. V was cut by 1 base and J by 3 bases, with 4 bases left in between. Germline lookup yields CDR1 ENHRY and CDR2 SYGVKD.

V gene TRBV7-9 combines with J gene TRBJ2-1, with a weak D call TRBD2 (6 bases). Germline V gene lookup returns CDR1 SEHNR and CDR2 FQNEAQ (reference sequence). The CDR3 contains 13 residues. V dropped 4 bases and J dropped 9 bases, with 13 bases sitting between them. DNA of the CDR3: TGTGCCAGCAGCTCGACTAGTTCCGGTGAGCAGTTCTTC. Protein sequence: CASSSTSSGEQFF.

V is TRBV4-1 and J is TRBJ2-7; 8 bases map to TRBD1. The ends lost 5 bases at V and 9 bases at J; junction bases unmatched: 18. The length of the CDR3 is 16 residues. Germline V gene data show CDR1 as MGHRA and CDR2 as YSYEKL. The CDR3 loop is CASSADRATTRRGQYF. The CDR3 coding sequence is TGCGCCAGCAGCGCGGACAGGGCGACAACCCGAAGGGGGCAGTACTTC.

In DNA, the CDR3 is TGTGCCAGTAGTATAGCGTTTGGCAGGAGCACAGATACGCAGTATTTT. Translation gives CASSIAFGRSTDTQYF. The rearrangement joins TRBV19 to TRBJ2-3; D gene ambiguous. V gave up 1 base and J gave up 0 bases, with 11 bases separating them. The germline V gene has CDR1 LNHDA and CDR2 SQIVND (reference sequence). The CDR3 runs 16 residues.

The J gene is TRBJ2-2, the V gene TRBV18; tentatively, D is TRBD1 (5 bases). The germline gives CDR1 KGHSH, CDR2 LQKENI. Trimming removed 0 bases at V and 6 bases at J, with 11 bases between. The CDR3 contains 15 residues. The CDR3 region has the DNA TGTGCCAGCTCACCACCGGCAGGGATCCCCGGGGAGCTGTTTTTT. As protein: CASSPPAGIPGELFF.

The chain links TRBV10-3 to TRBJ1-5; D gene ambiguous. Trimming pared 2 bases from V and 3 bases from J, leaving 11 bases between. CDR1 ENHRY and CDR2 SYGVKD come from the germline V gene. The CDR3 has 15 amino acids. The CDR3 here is CAISERPGPNQPQHF. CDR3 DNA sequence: TGTGCCATCAGTGAGAGACCAGGCCCCAATCAGCCCCAGCATTTT.

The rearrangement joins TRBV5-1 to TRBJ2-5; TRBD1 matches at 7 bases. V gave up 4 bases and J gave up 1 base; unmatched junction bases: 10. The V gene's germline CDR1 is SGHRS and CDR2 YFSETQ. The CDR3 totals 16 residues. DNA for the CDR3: TGCGCCAGCAGCCCATCCCGTTGGGACAGCCAAGAGACCCAGTACTTC. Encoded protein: CASSPSRWDSQETQYF.

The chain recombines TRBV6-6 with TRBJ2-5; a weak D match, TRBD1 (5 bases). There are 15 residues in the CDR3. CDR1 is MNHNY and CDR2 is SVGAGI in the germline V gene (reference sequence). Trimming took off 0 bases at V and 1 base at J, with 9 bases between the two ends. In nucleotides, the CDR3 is TGTGCCAGCAGTTACTCCAGGGTGACCCAAGAGACCCAGTACTTC. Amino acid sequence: CASSYSRVTQETQYF.

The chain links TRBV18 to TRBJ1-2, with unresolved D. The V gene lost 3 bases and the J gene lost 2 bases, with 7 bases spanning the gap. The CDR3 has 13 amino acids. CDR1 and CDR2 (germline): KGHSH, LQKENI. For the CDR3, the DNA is TGTGCCAGCTCACCGGAGGACAACTATGGCTACACCTTC. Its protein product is CASSPEDNYGYTF.

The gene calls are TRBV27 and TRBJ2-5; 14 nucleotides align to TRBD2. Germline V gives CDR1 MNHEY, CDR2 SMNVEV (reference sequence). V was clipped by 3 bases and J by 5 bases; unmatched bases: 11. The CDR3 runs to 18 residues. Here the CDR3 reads CASSFRGLAGVWGETQYF. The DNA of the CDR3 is TGTGCCAGCAGTTTCCGGGGACTAGCGGGAGTTTGGGGCGAGACCCAGTACTTC.

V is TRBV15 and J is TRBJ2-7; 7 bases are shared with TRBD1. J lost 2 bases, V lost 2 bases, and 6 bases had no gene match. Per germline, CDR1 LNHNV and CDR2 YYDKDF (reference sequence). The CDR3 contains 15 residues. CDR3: CATSRPGDSTYEQYF. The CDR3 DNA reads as TGTGCCACCAGCAGACCCGGGGACAGTACCTACGAGCAGTACTTC.

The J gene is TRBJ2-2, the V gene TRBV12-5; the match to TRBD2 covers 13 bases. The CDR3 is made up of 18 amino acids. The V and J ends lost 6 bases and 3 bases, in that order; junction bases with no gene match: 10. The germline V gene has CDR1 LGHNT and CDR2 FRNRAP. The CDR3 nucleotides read TGTGCTAGTGGGTCCGGGACTAGCGGGATCCTAGACACCGGGGAGCTGTTTTTT. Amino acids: CASGSGTSGILDTGELFF.

The CDR3 here is CASSEVAAAQETQYF. For the CDR3, the DNA is TGTGCCAGCAGTGAAGTGGCGGCGGCCCAAGAGACCCAGTACTTC. The chain joins TRBV2 to TRBJ2-5; D call uncertain. This CDR3 is built from 15 residues. V lost 1 base and J lost 1, with 10 bases in between. Germline CDR1 and CDR2: SNHLY and FYNNEI.

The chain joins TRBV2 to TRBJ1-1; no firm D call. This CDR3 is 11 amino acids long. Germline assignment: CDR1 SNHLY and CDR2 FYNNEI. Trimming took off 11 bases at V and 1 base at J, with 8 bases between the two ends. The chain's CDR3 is CAAGGNTEAFF. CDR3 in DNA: TGTGCCGCCGGAGGGAACACTGAAGCTTTCTTT.

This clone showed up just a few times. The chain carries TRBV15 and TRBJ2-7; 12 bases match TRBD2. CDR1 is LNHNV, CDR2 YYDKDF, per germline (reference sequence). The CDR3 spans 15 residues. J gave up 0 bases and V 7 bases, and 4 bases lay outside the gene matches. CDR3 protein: CATMLAGGPSYEQYF. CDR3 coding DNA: TGTGCCACCATGCTAGCGGGAGGGCCCTCCTACGAGCAGTACTTC.

The CDR3 DNA follows: TGTGCCAGCAGCACACAGGGGAACACTGAAGCTTTCTTT. This encodes CASSTQGNTEAFF. The chain joins TRBV27 to TRBJ1-1, with D possibly being TRBD1 (6 bases). Per germline, CDR1 MNHEY and CDR2 SMNVEV (reference sequence). Trimming stripped 6 bases from V and 1 base from J, with 9 bases between. CDR3 length: 13 amino acids.

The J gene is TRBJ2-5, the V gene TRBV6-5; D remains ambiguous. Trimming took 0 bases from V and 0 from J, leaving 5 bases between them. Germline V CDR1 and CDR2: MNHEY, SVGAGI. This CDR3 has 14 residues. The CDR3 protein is CASSYSNNQETQYF. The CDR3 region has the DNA TGTGCCAGCAGTTACTCGAACAACCAAGAGACCCAGTACTTC.

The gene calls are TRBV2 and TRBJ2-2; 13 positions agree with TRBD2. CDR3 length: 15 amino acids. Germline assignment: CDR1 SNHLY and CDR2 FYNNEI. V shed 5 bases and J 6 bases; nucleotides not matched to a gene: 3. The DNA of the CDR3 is TGTGCCAGCAGTTACACTAGCGGGAGGGCCGGGGAGCTGTTTTTT. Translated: CASSYTSGRAGELFF. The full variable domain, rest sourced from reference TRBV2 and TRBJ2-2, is EPEVTQTPSHQVTQMGQEVILRCVPISNHLYFYWYRQILGQKVEFLVSFYNNEISEKSEIFDDQFSVERPDGSNFTLKIRSTKLEDSAMYFCASSYTSGRAGELFFGEGSRLTVL.

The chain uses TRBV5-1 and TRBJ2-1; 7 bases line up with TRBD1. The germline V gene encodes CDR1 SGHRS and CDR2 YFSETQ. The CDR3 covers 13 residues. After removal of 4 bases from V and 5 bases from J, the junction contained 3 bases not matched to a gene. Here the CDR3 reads CASSEGQNNEQFF. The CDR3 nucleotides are TGCGCCAGCAGCGAGGGACAGAACAATGAGCAGTTCTTC.

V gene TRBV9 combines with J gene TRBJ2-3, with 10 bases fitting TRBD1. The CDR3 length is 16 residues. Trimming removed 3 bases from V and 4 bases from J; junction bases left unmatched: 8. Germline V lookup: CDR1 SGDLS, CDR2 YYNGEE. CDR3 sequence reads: CASSARRDRGADTQYF. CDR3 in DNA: TGTGCCAGCAGCGCGAGACGGGACAGGGGAGCAGATACGCAGTATTTT.